Reported below is one TCR beta chain. The sample originates from a study of patients and donors after allogeneic stem cell transplantation. One entry per CDR3 protein, called by TCRdb with MiXCR from the RT-PCR reads. The sample has about 110,000 distinct CDR3 sequences; 35% are singletons. The germline gives CDR1 DFQATT, CDR2 SNEGSKA (reference sequence). V dropped 1 base and J dropped 9; count of bases not matched to a gene: 2. The CDR3 is made up of 12 amino acids. V and J are TRBV20-1 and TRBJ2-4; TRBD2 aligns across 8 bases. The TCR comes from a human donor who was either an allogeneic HSCT recipient or a stem cell or donor lymphocyte infusion donor (not recorded which). It is not recorded whose cells these are; they may come from a transplant donor. Sequencing was done on a sample of blood, either unsorted or a sorted T cell fraction (not recorded which). The CDR3 DNA is TGCAGTGCTAGAGTTCTAGCGGGCATTCAGTACTTC. Its protein product is CSARVLAGIQYF.